These 24 T cell receptor beta chains were sequenced from one sample in a study of CD8+ T cells in alopecia areata. cDNA reverse transcribed from extracted RNA served as the sequencing template. TCRdb keeps only in-frame clones here, not all; method: immunoSEQ multiplex PCR. The sample has roughly 190,000 clones, around 60% seen once. The treatment is: oral pan-JAK inhibitor, 5-10 mg twice daily. Source: CD4+ T cells sorted from blood, taken at week 4, from a patient treated with tofacitinib. These receptors came from a human donor with alopecia areata.

The V call is TRBV29-1, the J call TRBJ2-2; D uncertain. Trimming took off 4 bases at V and 3 bases at J, with 6 bases between the two ends. CDR3 length equals 12 residues. CDR1 and CDR2 (germline): SQVTM, ANQGSEA. DNA of the CDR3: TGCAGCGTTGCGGAGTACACCGGGGAGCTGTTTTTT. This sequence encodes CSVAEYTGELFF.

The V call is TRBV30, the J call TRBJ1-1; D uncertain. Trimming pared 3 bases from V and 0 bases from J, leaving 14 bases between. Looked up from germline, CDR1 is GTSNPN and CDR2 is SVGIG (reference sequence). This CDR3 spans 15 amino acids. For the CDR3, the DNA is TGTGCCTGGAGGATCTCGGGTGTAATGAACACTGAAGCTTTCTTT. It encodes CAWRISGVMNTEAFF.

There are a few counts of this clone. The CDR3: CASSTRPEGEQYF. The DNA for the CDR3 is TGTGCCAGCTCCACACGACCGGAGGGGGAGCAGTACTTC. This chain uses TRBV18 with TRBJ2-7; maybe TRBD2 (6 bases). The V gene lost 6 bases and the J gene lost 7 bases, with 16 bases spanning the gap. Germline loops: CDR1 KGHSH, CDR2 LQKENI. This CDR3 has 13 residues.

The chain joins TRBV25-1 to TRBJ2-7; TRBD2 agrees at 8 bases. The germline V gene has CDR1 MGHDK and CDR2 SYGVNS. Germline trimming cut 0 bases from V and 5 bases from J; bases unmatched to any gene: 9. The CDR3 spans 16 residues. The CDR3, as DNA: TGTGCCAGCAGTGAATACACGGGAGGGCCGAACGACGAGCAGTACTTC. Translated: CASSEYTGGPNDEQYF.

The chain has TRBV20-1 and TRBJ2-5; D is ambiguous. This CDR3 is built from 10 residues. Trimming took off 4 bases at V and 1 base at J, with 1 base between the two ends. From germline, CDR1 is DFQATT and CDR2 SNEGSKA (reference sequence). CDR3 in amino acids: CSATQETQYF. DNA for the CDR3: TGCAGTGCTACCCAAGAGACCCAGTACTTC.

V gene TRBV6-5 combines with J gene TRBJ2-7; 8 bases map to TRBD1. The germline V gene has CDR1 MNHEY and CDR2 SVGAGI. There are 14 residues in the CDR3. J lost 2 bases, V lost 4 bases, and 4 bases had no gene match. This chain's CDR3 is CASSSGQGAYEQYF. For the CDR3, the DNA is TGTGCCAGCAGTTCAGGACAGGGTGCCTACGAGCAGTACTTC.

This chain joins TRBV29-1 and TRBJ2-5; D is ambiguous. There are 13 residues in the CDR3. Germline V gene data show CDR1 as SQVTM and CDR2 as ANQGSEA. V shed 7 bases and J shed 5 bases, with 17 bases lying between them. CDR3 protein: CSAQRTLGETQYF. CDR3 DNA: TGCAGCGCGCAACGGACCCTTGGGGAGACCCAGTACTTC.

This chain links TRBV11-2 with TRBJ2-1, with 9 bases that match TRBD2. Trimming at V came to 0 bases and at J to 6 bases, leaving 6 bases not matched to a gene. This CDR3 has 16 amino acids. Germline V gene sequence: CDR1 SGHAT, CDR2 FQNNGV. In DNA, the CDR3 is TGTGCCAGCAGCTTAGAGGTAGCGGGAGTGAGCAATGAGCAGTTCTTC. It encodes CASSLEVAGVSNEQFF.

The J gene is TRBJ2-7, the V gene TRBV5-1, with D hard to call. The CDR3 loop spans 16 amino acids. V was pared by 0 bases and J by 0 bases, with 13 bases between. Germline CDR1 reads SGHRS; CDR2 reads YFSETQ. CDR3: CASSLGQAGASYEQYF. In DNA form, the CDR3 reads TGCGCCAGCAGCTTGGGTCAGGCCGGAGCCTCCTACGAGCAGTACTTC.

J is TRBJ1-4 and V is TRBV30; perhaps TRBD1 as D (5 bases). CDR3 size: 12 residues. Germline CDR1 and CDR2: GTSNPN and SVGIG (reference sequence). V dropped 0 bases and J dropped 6 bases, with 5 bases sitting between them. CDR3 DNA: TGTGCCTGGAGTGTAGGGGATGAAAAACTGTTTTTT. It specifies CAWSVGDEKLFF.

CDR3 DNA sequence: TGTGCCACCAGCAGAGATCGTGCTAGTGCCGAGCAGTACTTC. Its translation is CATSRDRASAEQYF. The rearrangement joins TRBV15 to TRBJ2-5; D unclear. The J call may be mistaken, given a closer DNA end match to TRBJ2-7. The CDR3 loop spans 14 amino acids. Germline CDR1 and CDR2: LNHNV and YYDKDF (reference sequence).

The V call is TRBV10-3, the J call TRBJ1-1, with a weak D call TRBD1 (5 bases). This CDR3 has 14 residues. Germline CDR1 and CDR2: ENHRY and SYGVKD. The V and J ends lost 0 bases and 6 bases respectively, with 11 bases between them. CDR3 DNA sequence: TGTGCCATCAGTGAGTCAAGGGACGACTCTGAAGCTTTCTTT. Encoded protein: CAISESRDDSEAFF.

This clone was counted between two and nine times. The genes are TRBV6-5 and TRBJ2-1; D possibly corresponds to TRBD1 (6 bases). Germline CDR1 and CDR2: MNHEY and SVGAGI. CDR3 length equals 15 residues. Between the trimmed V and J ends, which lost 3 bases and 7 bases, there was a span of 16 bases. The CDR3 sequence: CASSYQGQWQNEQFF. The CDR3 bases are TGTGCCAGCAGTTATCAGGGACAATGGCAAAATGAGCAGTTCTTC.

The rearrangement joins TRBV5-8 to TRBJ1-1; D is unresolved. The germline gives CDR1 SGHTS, CDR2 YDEGEE. Trimming removed 6 bases from V and 0 bases from J, with 15 bases in between. The length of the CDR3 is 15 residues. CDR3 sequence reads: CASTRSQRLNTEAFF. The CDR3 region has the DNA TGTGCCAGCACCCGCTCTCAGCGATTGAACACTGAAGCTTTCTTT.

This clone was seen a handful of times. The J gene is TRBJ2-7, the V gene TRBV29-1; unclear D gene. The CDR3 sequence is 14 residues long. Trimming left V 5 bases short and J 0 bases short, with 14 bases between. Germline CDR1 reads SQVTM; CDR2 reads ANQGSEA. The CDR3 DNA reads TGCAGCGTTCGCCAGGACCTTAGCTCCTACGAGCAGTACTTC. It translates to CSVRQDLSSYEQYF.

The genes are TRBV5-1 and TRBJ2-5, with a weak D call TRBD1 (8 bases). Germline lookup yields CDR1 SGHRS and CDR2 YFSETQ. V was cut by 0 bases and J by 5 bases, with 23 bases left in between. The CDR3 consists of 18 residues. The CDR3 reads CASSLAQGALTSQETQYF. The CDR3 DNA follows: TGCGCCAGCAGCTTGGCCCAGGGGGCGTTGACTAGCCAGGAGACCCAGTACTTC.

The chain combines TRBV28 with TRBJ2-5; D is perhaps TRBD2 (5 bases). The V end lost 5 bases, the J end lost 2 bases, and 9 bases lay between the germline ends. The CDR3 has 13 residues. Per the germline V gene, CDR1 is MDHEN and CDR2 is SYDVKM. The CDR3 DNA reads as TGTGCCAGCAGTGAGCGGAAACAAGAGACCCAGTACTTC. Translation: CASSERKQETQYF.

The CDR3: CASSVVDGRSGYGTQYF. The DNA of the CDR3 is TGTGCCAGCAGCGTAGTTGACGGGAGGTCTGGGTACGGGACCCAGTACTTC. The V call is TRBV9, the J call TRBJ2-5; 7 bases line up with TRBD2. Losses at the gene ends were 0 bases for V and 7 bases for J; bases not matched to a gene: 15. The CDR3 contains 17 residues. Germline V CDR1 and CDR2: SGDLS, YYNGEE.

V gene TRBV29-1 combines with J gene TRBJ2-1, with TRBD1 matching 8 bases. Per the germline V gene, CDR1 is SQVTM and CDR2 is ANQGSEA. The CDR3 has 12 residues. Trimming took 7 bases from V and 5 from J; bases not matched to a gene: 4. The CDR3 DNA is TGCAGCGCACAGGGGGATAACAATGAGCAGTTCTTC. It specifies CSAQGDNNEQFF.

J is TRBJ2-7 and V is TRBV29-1; D tentatively reads TRBD1 or TRBD2 (5 bases each). Trimming removed 5 bases at V and 6 bases at J, with 17 bases between. This CDR3 comprises 13 residues. Germline values: CDR1 SQVTM, CDR2 ANQGSEA. The CDR3 loop is CSVIVWGPVEQYF. CDR3 in DNA: TGCAGCGTTATCGTCTGGGGACCCGTCGAGCAGTACTTC.

J is TRBJ1-5 and V is TRBV6-6; D is unclear. The CDR3 runs 16 residues. The V end lost 0 bases, the J end lost 5 bases, and 14 bases lay between the germline ends. Germline CDR1 MNHNY, CDR2 SVGAGI (reference sequence). The CDR3 coding sequence is TGTGCCAGCAGTTACTCAGAGGGAACGGTGTATCAGCCCCAGCATTTT. Protein: CASSYSEGTVYQPQHF.

For the CDR3, the DNA is TGTGCCAGCAGTCGAACATGGGACAGCATGAACACTGAAGCTTTCTTT. It codes for CASSRTWDSMNTEAFF. V gene TRBV27 combines with J gene TRBJ1-1, with 7 bases matching TRBD1. V lost 5 bases to trimming and J lost 0 bases; unmatched junction nucleotides: 9. Germline CDR1 reads MNHEY; CDR2 reads SMNVEV (reference sequence). The CDR3 sequence is 16 residues long.

V gene TRBV30 combines with J gene TRBJ1-5; no clear D. The CDR3 has 13 amino acids. The V gene lost 2 bases and the J gene lost 2 bases, with 7 bases spanning the gap. Germline V lookup: CDR1 GTSNPN, CDR2 SVGIG (reference sequence). Here the CDR3 DNA reads TGTGCCTGGAGTCCGACCGGCAATCAGCCCCAGCATTTT. As protein: CAWSPTGNQPQHF.

There are a few counts of this clone. The rearrangement joins TRBV29-1 to TRBJ2-2; a possible D gene is TRBD2 (5 bases). The V gene lost 5 bases and the J gene lost 5 bases, with 18 bases spanning the gap. Germline V CDR1 and CDR2: SQVTM, ANQGSEA. This CDR3 comprises 15 residues. The CDR3 DNA reads as TGCAGCGTTTCCCGGGCCCTCCGAGGGACCGGGGAGCTGTTTTTT. The encoded protein is CSVSRALRGTGELFF.